This T cell receptor beta chain was identified in a study of Ad26.COV2.S vaccination and SARS-CoV-2 variants (dated by TCRdb to the early 2020s). Regarding the study in general: Vaccine-arm donors were drawn from COV1001, a multicentre, randomized, double-blind, placebo-controlled phase I-IIa trial of Ad26.COV2.S in healthy adults. Dosing of Ad26.COV2.S was intramuscular, at either 5x10^10 or 1x10^11 viral particles, delivered as one shot or as two shots spaced 56 days apart. TCRbeta repertoire sequencing was used to assess the specificity and breadth of SARS-CoV-2-reactive T cell receptors after Ad26.COV2.S vaccination. The TCR-sequenced set comprised about 32 samples: around 20 Ad26.COV2.S vaccine recipients, 5 placebo recipients and 8 SARS-CoV-2 convalescent individuals. Trial participants were randomized into five groups of five: low-dose or high-dose Ad26.COV2.S given once or twice, or placebo on both occasions. Investigators did not know the trial group allocation while performing experiments and assessing outcomes. The research as a whole found: After vaccination, spike-specific CD8+ and CD4+ T cell responses were reported to show substantial breadth. The authors noted that total T cell responses may have been underestimated by the TCR breadth and depth analyses. Compared with placebo recipients, Ad26.COV2.S recipients showed higher spike-specific TCR breadth (P = 0.0014). The study was not powered to compare responses between vaccine doses or regimens. Vaccine and placebo recipients had comparable non-spike TCR breadth, which fits with the vaccine containing only spike.

The immunoSEQ Assay was the method used to sequence TCRbeta CDR3 regions. After extraction, genomic DNA underwent amplification by bias-controlled multiplex PCR, followed by high-throughput sequencing. The original pipeline was this. To quantify the absolute abundance of every unique TCRbeta CDR3 region, sequences were collapsed and filtered. T cell fraction was estimated by normalization of TCRbeta template counts to usable DNA, with usable DNA being measured through amplification of reference genes present in all nucleated cells. Repertoire TCRs were annotated as SARS-CoV-2-specific by exact matching of V gene, CDR3 amino acid sequence and J gene to a known reactive TCR set. The reference SARS-CoV-2 TCR set was derived from MIRA and filtered for enrichment in COVID-19-positive ImmuneCODE repertoires, a step that removed public or cross-reactive TCRs. Drawing on the MIRA antigens, annotated TCRs were analysed further at the level of specific ORF or position within ORF. Breadth was defined as the number of annotated unique rearrangements divided by the total number of unique productive rearrangements, and depth was defined as the summed frequency of the annotated unique rearrangements. TCR breadth was compared between groups using two-sided Wilcoxon rank-sum tests. TCRdb holds this immuneACCESS table with in-frame rearrangements only. Some clones are missing; in checked studies, unresolved V genes explain under half, and the rest has no known cause. That table supplies the V and J calls and clone size; D and trimming were determined from the DNA. In all, the sample holds around 450,000 clones, and nearly 90% of those were seen once. Of the sample, 1.5% to 2% is held by the ten largest clones.

The treatment or condition label, read with the paper, signifies: 15 to 20 received Ad26.COV2.S at low or high dose, single or two shots; about 5 received placebo; per-sample allocation not given. For vaccine and placebo recipients, the sequenced repertoires came from samples collected on day 63 after the first injection. Cohort 1b enrolled fewer than 30 adults aged 18-55 years at a single site in Boston, USA, between 29 July and 7 August 2020. Ad26.COV2.S was a replication-incompetent adenovirus type 26 vector that expressed a prefusion-stabilized SARS-CoV-2 spike protein derived from the original Wuhan strain. Points on this clone: Its recognized antigen is unknown. No qualities accompany the bases; no much larger clone lies one base away.

Reading the germline V gene gives CDR1 SGDLS and CDR2 YYNGEE. From its cysteine to its phenylalanine, the CDR3 spans 15 amino acids. This entry keeps only the CDR3 DNA: 45 bases, framed from base 1. From V the trimming removes 1 base and from J it removes 8 bases, while the gene matches leave 9 bases of the junction unaccounted for. The chain is encoded by TRBV9 joined to TRBJ1-2, with 9 bases aligning to TRBD1. The TCR originated in a person between 18 and 59 years old who received the Ad26.COV2.S COVID-19 vaccine or a placebo. The starting material was peripheral blood, obtained in a trial of Ad26.COV2.S vaccine versus placebo. At the DNA level, the sequence is TGTGCCAGCAGCGTAACTTCCCGGACAGGGGCAGGCTACACCTTC. This gives the protein CASSVTSRTGAGYTF.